This TCR beta chain was captured in a study of blood T cells in healthy people across ages. This CDR3 has 15 residues. V dropped 3 bases and J dropped 6; count of bases not matched to a gene: 8. Germline values: CDR1 SEHNR, CDR2 FQNEAQ (reference sequence). A sample-barcoded 5' primer and a J-beta primer mix were used in a second PCR of roughly 6 to 11 cycles. Each CDR3 protein is one row after TCRdb ran MiXCR on the 5' RACE reads. The table has 1.2 million to 1.5 million distinct CDR3 sequences, 45% to 70% seen once. There are a few counts of this clonotype. The sequencing sample was made of blood. The receptor was isolated from a young man in good health. The chain combines TRBV7-9 with TRBJ2-3; TRBD2 agrees at 8 bases. The CDR3 sequence is CASSFTGLVADTQYF. CDR3 DNA: TGTGCCAGCAGCTTTACGGGACTAGTGGCTGATACGCAGTATTTT.